These T cell receptor beta chains were read from a single sample in a study of CD8+ T cells in alopecia areata. Profiling relied on immunoSEQ multiplex PCR, and the TCRdb table lists in-frame clones only, not all of them. The sample consists of 150,000 to 200,000 clones, approximately 60% of them appearing once. Sequenced: CD4+ T cells sorted from blood. The source is a human donor in good health. Each CDR3 is given with its conserved first and last residue. D genes are given only for firm matches. Size is stated for part of the rows, as once, few or many counts, or as a class when the clone is expanded.

>TRBV27|TRBJ2-7|.|.
TGTGCCAGCAGTTTTGGAGGAATTAGCAGCGAGCAGTACTTC
CASSFGGISSEQYF
>TRBV29-1|TRBJ2-7|.|.
TGCAGCGTTGGCCTCGCCTACGAGCAGTACTTC
CSVGLAYEQYF
>TRBV2|TRBJ2-3|.|.
TGTGCCAGCGGGGCAGGGGCGGCAGATACGCAGTATTTT
CASGAGAADTQYF
>TRBV23-1|TRBJ1-3|.|TRBD1
TGCGCCAGCAGTCCGCCTCTCCCGACAGGGGGTAACAACACCATATATTTT
CASSPPLPTGGNNTIYF
>TRBV29-1|TRBJ2-1|.|.
TGCAGCGTTGATCGAGGCGCCCGACAGTTCTTC
CSVDRGARQFF
>TRBV5-1|TRBJ1-2|.|TRBD1
TGCGCCAGCAGCCGGGGACAGCTCTATGGCTACACCTTC
CASSRGQLYGYTF
>TRBV29-1|TRBJ2-6|.|TRBD1
TGCAGCGTTGAGACAGGGCGCTCTGGGGCCAACGTCCTGACTTTC
CSVETGRSGANVLTF
>TRBV6-5|TRBJ1-1|few|TRBD1
TGTGCCAGCAGTGGACAGGGGAACACTGAAGCTTTCTTT
CASSGQGNTEAFF
>TRBV29-1|TRBJ1-1|few|.
TGCAGCGTCTCCGGACGGATGAACACTGAAGCTTTCTTT
CSVSGRMNTEAFF
>TRBV2|TRBJ2-1|.|TRBD2
TGTGCCAGCAGTCTAATGGCGGGAGGGAATGAGCAGTTCTTC
CASSLMAGGNEQFF
>TRBV29-1|TRBJ2-7|.|.
TGCAGCGTTGAAGTTAGACACTACGAGCAGTACTTC
CSVEVRHYEQYF
>TRBV30|TRBJ2-1|.|TRBD2
TGTGCCTGGAGTCCACAGGGACTAGTGGCTGGGGGTGAGAAGTTCTTC
CAWSPQGLVAGGEKFF
>TRBV15|TRBJ2-1|.|TRBD1
TGTGCCACCAGCAGAGAAGGGGGCGCCTACAATGAGCAGTTCTTC
CATSREGGAYNEQFF
>TRBV7-8|TRBJ2-5|.|.
TGTGCCAGCAGCTTAGACGGTTTGGTGATCCAAGAGACCCAGTACTTC
CASSLDGLVIQETQYF
>TRBV30|TRBJ2-3|.|TRBD2
TGTGCCTGCTCCGGGTTAGCGGGACTGGGGGATACGCAGTATTTT
CACSGLAGLGDTQYF
>TRBV19|TRBJ1-1|.|.
TGTGCCAGTATAGGGGACACTGAAGCTTTCTTT
CASIGDTEAFF
>TRBV29-1|TRBJ2-3|few|.
TGCAGCGTTGGGTTTTCCCGGAGCACAGATACGCAGTATTTT
CSVGFSRSTDTQYF
>TRBV9|TRBJ1-2|.|TRBD1
TGTGCCAGCAGCCCGACAGGGGAGAAGGGACCCTATGGCTACACCTTC
CASSPTGEKGPYGYTF
>TRBV30|TRBJ2-1|few|.
TGTGCCTGGAGCGGGGCGGGGAACAATGAGCAGTTCTTC
CAWSGAGNNEQFF
>TRBV11-1|TRBJ2-7|once|.
TGTGCCAGCAGCTCCCTTCGTAGGGACAACACCTACGAGCAGTACTTC
CASSSLRRDNTYEQYF
>TRBV5-1|TRBJ2-7|.|.
TGCGCCAGCAGCGCGATCTGGCGGGACTCCTACGAGCAGTACTTC
CASSAIWRDSYEQYF
>TRBV4-1|TRBJ2-5|few|TRBD2
TGCGCCAGCAGCCGGGGCCTCGTGGGACTAAGAGTCCAAGAGACCCAGTACTTC
CASSRGLVGLRVQETQYF
>TRBV29-1|TRBJ1-1|once|.
TGCAGCGTTGGGGGGGCTAACACTGAAGCTTTCTTT
CSVGGANTEAFF
>TRBV29-1|TRBJ1-2|.|.
TGCAGCGCAAAAGAGGGTGGTGGCTACACCTTC
CSAKEGGGYTF
>TRBV2|TRBJ2-4|.|TRBD1
TGTGCCAGCAGCCGTACAGGGGTAAACATTCAGTACTTC
CASSRTGVNIQYF
>TRBV29-1|TRBJ1-1|.|.
TGCAGCGCAGCCGGGACCCTTGGGGCTGAAGCTTTCTTT
CSAAGTLGAEAFF
>TRBV7-6|TRBJ2-3|few|.
TGTGCCAGCAGCCCATCTCTAGCGATGGCAGATACGCAGTATTTT
CASSPSLAMADTQYF
>TRBV10-3|TRBJ2-3|.|.
TGTGCCATCAGTACCGGGACAGATACGCAGTATTTT
CAISTGTDTQYF
>TRBV4-1|TRBJ1-1|.|.
TGCGCCAGCAGCCAAGACTTGGACAGTGAAGCTTTCTTT
CASSQDLDSEAFF
>TRBV29-1|TRBJ2-7|few|.
TGCAGCGCCGAAGACGGCTTGGGGTACGAGCAGTACTTC
CSAEDGLGYEQYF
>TRBV29-1|TRBJ1-2|few|.
TGCAGCGTTTGGGGGGTTAGCTATGGCTACACCTTC
CSVWGVSYGYTF
>TRBV29-1|TRBJ2-6|.|.
TGCAGCGTAGGTCCTGGGGCCAACGTCCTGACTTTC
CSVGPGANVLTF
>TRBV6-1|TRBJ2-6|few|TRBD1
TGTGCCAGCGGCGGACAGGCAACTGGGGCCAACGTCCTGACTTTC
CASGGQATGANVLTF
>TRBV5-4|TRBJ2-1|.|.
TGTGCCAGCAGCGCCGCGGGTAACCGCTACAATGAGCAGTTCTTC
CASSAAGNRYNEQFF
>TRBV7-2|TRBJ2-2|once|.
TGTGCCAGCCACGGGGGAGCCGGGGAGCTGTTTTTT
CASHGGAGELFF